This paragraph reports one T cell receptor beta chain. Its target is not known. This sample is part of a study of cytomegalovirus exposure and HLA in healthy donors. CDR3 length: 15 amino acids. V shed 6 bases and J 1 base; nucleotides not matched to a gene: 7. The V gene's germline CDR1 is MNHNS and CDR2 SASEGT. Nominally healthy donors were sampled, though unrecorded immune exposures were likely. Vbeta (60) and Jbeta (13) primers were used in the PCR. Assay used: immunoSEQ multiplex PCR; TCRdb lists only in-frame clones, some missing. The listing records over 200,000 clones. Regarding the study as a whole: In a later analysis, DRB1 alleles had the most associated TCRs; HLA-C alleles the fewest. TCR beta chain V- and J-gene trimming was linked, in a later analysis, to a missense variant in DCLRE1C.

The TCR comes from a woman aged 25 to 39 in good health and CMV-seropositive. This chain links TRBV6-1 with TRBJ2-7; 9 bases are a match to TRBD1. The sequenced sample was PBMCs. Here the CDR3 reads CASRPGQGVSYEQYF. As DNA, the CDR3 is TGTGCCAGCAGGCCGGGACAGGGTGTTTCCTACGAGCAGTACTTC.